The 20 T cell receptor beta chains in this list originate from one sample, sequenced in a study of beta chain features in type 1 diabetes. The entirety of the isolated RNA underwent reverse transcription, so expressed TCRB transcripts were sequenced. This table comes from immunoSEQ multiplex PCR, and its TCRdb copy is limited to in-frame clones, with some not included. Among about 900,000 clones listed, 15% to 20% were seen once. Input material: naive CD4+ T cells from blood. The source is a woman in her late teens or twenties in good health.

This clone was seen a handful of times. The gene calls are TRBV6-5 and TRBJ2-7; D unresolved. CDR3 length: 12 residues. CDR1 and CDR2 from the germline V gene are MNHEY and SVGAGI. Trimming took off 8 bases at V and 5 bases at J, with 13 bases between the two ends. The CDR3 coding sequence is TGTGCCAGCGGCTCACTAAGGCACGAGCAGTACTTC. Translating gives CASGSLRHEQYF.

The chain carries TRBV7-9 and TRBJ2-7; D uncertain. V gave up 4 bases and J gave up 7 bases, with 8 bases separating them. From germline, CDR1 is SEHNR and CDR2 FQNEAQ (reference sequence). The CDR3 is 11 residues long. CDR3 nucleotide sequence: TGTGCCAGCAGCTCTCAGAGAGAGCAGTACTTC. Its protein product is CASSSQREQYF.

This clone was seen a handful of times. The same CDR3 arises from other DNA sequences in this sample as well. V is TRBV20-1 and J is TRBJ2-7; D not certain. The germline V and J ends were trimmed by 3 bases and 4 bases, with 4 bases remaining between them. Germline V gene lookup returns CDR1 DFQATT and CDR2 SNEGSKA (reference sequence). The CDR3 sequence is 10 residues long. CDR3 in DNA: TGCAGTGCTAGTGGTTACGAGCAGTACTTC. It encodes CSASGYEQYF.

The V gene is TRBV5-1, the J gene TRBJ2-1; D is uncertain. This CDR3 region has 15 residues. The germline V gene encodes CDR1 SGHRS and CDR2 YFSETQ. Trimming took 1 base from V and 5 from J, leaving 13 bases between them. CDR3 sequence (DNA): TGCGCCAGCAGCTTGAGGCAGCTAACACACAATGAGCAGTTCTTC. Amino acid sequence: CASSLRQLTHNEQFF.

This clone was picked up a small number of times. The rearrangement joins TRBV19 to TRBJ2-5; no reliable D call. The germline V gene has CDR1 LNHDA and CDR2 SQIVND (reference sequence). This CDR3 spans 13 amino acids. Trimming cost V 6 bases and J 7 bases, with 15 bases left between them. CDR3 sequence reads: CASSMTLAPTQYF. CDR3 nucleotides: TGTGCCAGTAGCATGACCCTGGCTCCGACCCAGTACTTC.

The rearrangement joins TRBV7-9 to TRBJ2-4; maybe TRBD2 (5 bases). The CDR3 runs to 15 residues. Germline CDR1 reads SEHNR; CDR2 reads FQNEAQ (reference sequence). Trimming shortened V by 2 bases and J by 0 bases, and 8 bases separated the two germline ends. The CDR3 nucleotides read TGTGCCAGCAGCTTATCCGGGGTAGCCAAAAACATTCAGTACTTC. Translation gives CASSLSGVAKNIQYF.

This chain joins TRBV5-6 and TRBJ2-7; D is unresolved. This CDR3 contains 11 residues. V lost 0 bases, J lost 6 bases, and 4 bases lay in between. Germline loops: CDR1 SGHDT, CDR2 YYEEEE. CDR3 sequence (DNA): TGTGCCAGCAGCTTGGCGCGCGAGCAGTACTTC. Its protein product is CASSLAREQYF.

The chain employs TRBV9 and TRBJ2-2, with TRBD2 as a possible D gene (6 bases). The CDR3 consists of 16 residues. CDR1 is SGDLS, CDR2 YYNGEE, per germline. Between the trimmed V and J ends, which lost 0 bases and 5 bases, there was a span of 14 bases. CDR3 coding DNA: TGTGCCAGCAGCGTAGTAGGAGGGGCTAGGACCGGGGAGCTGTTTTTT. Translation gives CASSVVGGARTGELFF.

Worth noting for this clone: This same CDR3 is encoded by further DNA sequences in the sample. The chain combines TRBV9 with TRBJ2-5, with D unresolved. The germline V and J ends were trimmed by 2 bases and 1 base, with 6 bases remaining between them. CDR1 and CDR2 (germline): SGDLS, YYNGEE. CDR3 length: 13 amino acids. CDR3 nucleotide sequence: TGTGCCAGCAGCGTCGCGAGCCAAGAGACCCAGTACTTC. Its translation: CASSVASQETQYF.

The chain is built from TRBV6-5 and TRBJ2-7; 7 bases line up with TRBD2. V dropped 8 bases and J dropped 5; count of bases not matched to a gene: 12. Germline assignment: CDR1 MNHEY and CDR2 SVGAGI. The CDR3 has 14 residues. The CDR3 DNA is TGTGCCAGCTTAAAAGCGGGAACCAGCAACGAGCAGTACTTC. As protein: CASLKAGTSNEQYF.

The chain recombines TRBV19 with TRBJ2-2; 11 nucleotides match TRBD2. Germline V gene lookup returns CDR1 LNHDA and CDR2 SQIVND (reference sequence). This CDR3 contains 15 residues. V gave up 5 bases and J gave up 8 bases; unmatched junction bases: 7. The DNA for the CDR3 is TGTGCCAGTAGTGTCACTAGCGGGAGATTTGGGGAGCTGTTTTTT. Translated: CASSVTSGRFGELFF. Together with reference TRBV19 and TRBJ2-2, the CDR3 gives the full variable domain: DGGITQSPKYLFRKEGQNVTLSCEQNLNHDAMYWYRQDPGQGLRLIYYSQIVNDFQKGDIAEGYSVSREKKESFPLTVTSAQKNPTAFYLCASSVTSGRFGELFFGEGSRLTVL.

The CDR3 reads CATQGNGNQPQHF. The DNA of the CDR3 is TGTGCCACCCAGGGTAACGGCAATCAGCCCCAGCATTTT. This rearrangement joins TRBV2 to TRBJ1-5; D might be TRBD1 (5 bases). Trimming took off 10 bases at V and 2 bases at J, with 12 bases between the two ends. This CDR3 contains 13 residues. The germline CDR1 and CDR2 sequences are SNHLY and FYNNEI.

The rearrangement joins TRBV7-9 to TRBJ2-3; 10 bases align to TRBD1. The junction had 5 bases not matched to a gene; V was cut back by 5 bases and J by 3 bases. This CDR3 is 15 amino acids long. Germline V gene sequence: CDR1 SEHNR, CDR2 FQNEAQ (reference sequence). This CDR3 is CASSPGTGVTDTQYF. CDR3 coding DNA: TGTGCCAGCAGCCCCGGGACAGGGGTTACAGATACGCAGTATTTT. Using reference TRBV7-9 and TRBJ2-3 for the parts outside the CDR3, the full variable domain is DTGVSQNPRHKITKRGQNVTFRCDPISEHNRLYWYRQTLGQGPEFLTYFQNEAQLEKSRLLSDRFSAERPKGSFSTLEIQRTEQGDSAMYLCASSPGTGVTDTQYFGPGTRLTVL.

The chain uses TRBV29-1 and TRBJ1-1, with TRBD1 matching over 8 bases. The germline gives CDR1 SQVTM, CDR2 ANQGSEA. J gave up 2 bases and V 8 bases, and 7 bases lay outside the gene matches. This CDR3 region has 13 residues. The CDR3 loop reads CSFNRGVNTEAFF. The CDR3 DNA is TGCAGCTTTAACAGGGGGGTAAACACTGAAGCTTTCTTT.

The CDR3 loop reads CASSPSGTGKYGYTF. The CDR3 nucleotides read TGTGCCAGCAGCCCTTCCGGGACAGGGAAGTATGGCTACACCTTC. The chain recombines TRBV7-2 with TRBJ1-2; 9 bases align to TRBD1. The CDR3 runs to 15 residues. Germline V lookup: CDR1 SGHTA, CDR2 FQGNSA. V shed 5 bases, J shed 5 bases, and the junction held 9 bases outside the gene matches.

Only a few counts were recorded for this clone. The CDR3 here is CASSTPGHKTGELFF. The CDR3 region has the DNA TGTGCCAGTAGTACCCCGGGACACAAGACCGGGGAGCTGTTTTTT. The chain is built from TRBV19 and TRBJ2-2; D may be TRBD1 (6 bases). Germline V gene lookup returns CDR1 LNHDA and CDR2 SQIVND (reference sequence). This CDR3 has 15 amino acids. Trimming left V 4 bases short and J 5 bases short, with 14 bases between.

On this clone: This same CDR3 is encoded by further DNA sequences in the sample. The chain joins TRBV18 to TRBJ2-1, with 8 bases lining up with TRBD1. CDR1 is KGHSH, CDR2 LQKENI, per germline. The CDR3 is 15 residues long. V was clipped by 4 bases and J by 0 bases; unmatched bases: 2. DNA for the CDR3: TGTGCCAGCTCACGGGACAGGTCCTCCTACAATGAGCAGTTCTTC. It translates to CASSRDRSSYNEQFF.

This clone was seen a handful of times. This rearrangement joins TRBV9 to TRBJ2-6; the D is unclear. The CDR3 has 14 amino acids. Germline CDR1 reads SGDLS; CDR2 reads YYNGEE. Trimming took off 7 bases at V and 2 bases at J, with 10 bases between the two ends. The CDR3 loop reads CASGSEAGANVLTF. Here the CDR3 DNA reads TGTGCCAGCGGATCAGAGGCTGGGGCCAACGTCCTGACTTTC.

The gene calls are TRBV28 and TRBJ1-1; D gene uncertain. Germline values: CDR1 MDHEN, CDR2 SYDVKM. V was shortened by 3 bases and J by 2 bases, with 13 bases between the two germline ends. The CDR3 loop spans 15 amino acids. CDR3 in DNA: TGTGCCAGCAGTTTCGGTACAACGGTAAACACTGAAGCTTTCTTT. Protein: CASSFGTTVNTEAFF.

The chain has TRBV28 and TRBJ2-4, with D maybe TRBD1 (6 bases). V was shortened by 1 base and J by 6 bases, with 10 bases between the two germline ends. The CDR3 loop spans 14 amino acids. The germline V gene encodes CDR1 MDHEN and CDR2 SYDVKM. The CDR3 nucleotides are TGTGCCAGCAGTTTATCACCGGACAGAAACATTCAGTACTTC. Amino acid sequence: CASSLSPDRNIQYF.